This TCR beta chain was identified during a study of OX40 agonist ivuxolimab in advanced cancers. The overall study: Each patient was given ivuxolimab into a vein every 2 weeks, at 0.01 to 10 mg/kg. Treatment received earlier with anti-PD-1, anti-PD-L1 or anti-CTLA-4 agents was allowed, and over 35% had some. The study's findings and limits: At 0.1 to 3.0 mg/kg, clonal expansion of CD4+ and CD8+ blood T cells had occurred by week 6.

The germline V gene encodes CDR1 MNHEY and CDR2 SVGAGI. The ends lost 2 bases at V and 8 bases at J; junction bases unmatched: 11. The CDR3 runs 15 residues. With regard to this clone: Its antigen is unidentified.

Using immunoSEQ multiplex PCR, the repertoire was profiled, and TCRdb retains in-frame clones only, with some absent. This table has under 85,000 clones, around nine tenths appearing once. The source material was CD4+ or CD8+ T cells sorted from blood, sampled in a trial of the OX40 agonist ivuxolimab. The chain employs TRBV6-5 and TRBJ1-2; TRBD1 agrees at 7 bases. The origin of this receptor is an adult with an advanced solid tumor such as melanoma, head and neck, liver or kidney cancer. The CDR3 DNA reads TGTGCCAGCAGTTACCGAGACAGGGCCCCGCGGGGCTACACCTTC. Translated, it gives CASSYRDRAPRGYTF.